The count of the clone carrying this T cell receptor beta chain is one. Its specificity is unknown. The germline gives CDR1 LGHNA, CDR2 YSLEER. V lost 2 bases, J lost 5 bases, and 10 bases lay in between. The CDR3 sequence is 13 residues long. The data belong to a study of cytomegalovirus exposure and HLA in healthy donors. The PCR employed 60 Vbeta primers together with 13 Jbeta primers. TCRdb's copy holds only in-frame clones and misses some; the assay was immunoSEQ multiplex PCR. The table lists around 140,000 clones, roughly 80% of them singletons. Study-level points and caveats: It was reportedly the case that the classifier diagnosed cytomegalovirus status with high specificity and sensitivity. What was likely a sequencing artifact was a cluster of highly shared sequence variants.

The specimen sequenced was PBMCs. The clonotype comes from a man in his forties or fifties in good health and CMV-seronegative. The chain combines TRBV4-3 with TRBJ2-7; D is unresolved. CDR3 coding DNA: TGCGCCAGCAGCCAATTTTTAGCCAACGAGCAGTACTTC. Residues: CASSQFLANEQYF.